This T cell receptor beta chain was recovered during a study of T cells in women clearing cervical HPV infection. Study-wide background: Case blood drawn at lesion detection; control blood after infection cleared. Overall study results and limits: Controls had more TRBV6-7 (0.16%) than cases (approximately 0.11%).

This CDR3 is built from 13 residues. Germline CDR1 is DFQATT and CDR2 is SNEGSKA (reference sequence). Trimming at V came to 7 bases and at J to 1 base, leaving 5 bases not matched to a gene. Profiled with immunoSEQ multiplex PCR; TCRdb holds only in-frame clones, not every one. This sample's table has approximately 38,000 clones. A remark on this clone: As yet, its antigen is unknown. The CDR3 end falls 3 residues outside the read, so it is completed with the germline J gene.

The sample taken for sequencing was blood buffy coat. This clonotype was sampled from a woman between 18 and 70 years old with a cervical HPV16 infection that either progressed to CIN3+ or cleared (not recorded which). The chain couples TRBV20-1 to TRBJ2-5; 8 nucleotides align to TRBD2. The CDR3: CSGQRGTQETQYF. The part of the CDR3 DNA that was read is TGCAGTGGGCAGCGGGGGACCCAAGAGACC.